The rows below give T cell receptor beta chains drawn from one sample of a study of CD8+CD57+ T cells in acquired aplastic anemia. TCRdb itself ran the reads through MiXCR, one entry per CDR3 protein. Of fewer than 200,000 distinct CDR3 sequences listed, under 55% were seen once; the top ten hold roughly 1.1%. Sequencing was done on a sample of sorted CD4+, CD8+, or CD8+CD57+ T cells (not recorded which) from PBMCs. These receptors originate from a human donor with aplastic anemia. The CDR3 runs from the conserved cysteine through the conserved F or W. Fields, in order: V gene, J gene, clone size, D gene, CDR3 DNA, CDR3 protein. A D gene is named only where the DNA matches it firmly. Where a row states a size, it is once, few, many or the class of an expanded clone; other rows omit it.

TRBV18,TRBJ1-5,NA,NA,TGTGCCAGCTCCCGTCCGGGACGTAGCAATCAGCCCCAGCATTTT,CASSRPGRSNQPQHF
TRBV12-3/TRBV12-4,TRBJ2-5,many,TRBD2,TGTGCCAGCAGTTTTTGGCTAGCGGGGTACCAAGAGACCCAGTACTTC,CASSFWLAGYQETQYF
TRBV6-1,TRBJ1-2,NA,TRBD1,TGTGCCAGCCGAATGACAACCGGGACAGCCCATACTACATACACCTTC,CASRMTTGTAHTTYTF
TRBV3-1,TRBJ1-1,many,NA,TGTGCCAGCAGCCAAGTCTCAGGTGAAGCTTTCTTT,CASSQVSGEAFF
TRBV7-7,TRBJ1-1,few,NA,TGTGCTAGCAGCTTAGAGGTGAACACTGAAGCTTTCTTT,CASSLEVNTEAFF
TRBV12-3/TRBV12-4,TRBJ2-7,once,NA,TGTGCCAGCAGTGGCTTTAGGGGGGGGAGCTCCTACGAGCAGTACTTC,CASSGFRGGSSYEQYF
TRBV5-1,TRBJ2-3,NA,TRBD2,TGCGCCAGCAGCTCGGGACTAGCGGGAGACACAGATACGCAGTATTTT,CASSSGLAGDTDTQYF
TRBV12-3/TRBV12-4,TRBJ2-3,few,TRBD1,TGTGCCAGCAGTTTTCCGGCTGGTGGGACAGGGGGAGGCACAGATACGCAGTATTTT,CASSFPAGGTGGGTDTQYF
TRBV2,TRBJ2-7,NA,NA,TGTGCCAGCAAGGTGGGCGGAAGTGCAACATTC,CASKVGGSATF
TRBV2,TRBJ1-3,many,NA,TGTGCCAGCAGTGGGACGGGTGGCTCTGGAAACACCATATATTTT,CASSGTGGSGNTIYF
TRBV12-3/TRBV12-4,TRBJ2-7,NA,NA,TGTGCCAGCAGAGTCGGGGAATCCTACGAGCAGTACTTC,CASRVGESYEQYF
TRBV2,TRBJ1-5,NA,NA,TGTGCCAGCTCACCCGCCGGGAGCAATCAGCCCCAGCATTTT,CASSPAGSNQPQHF
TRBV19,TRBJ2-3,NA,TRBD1,TGTGCCAGTAGTATAGGGGGGACAGGGCCCGATACGCAGTATTTT,CASSIGGTGPDTQYF
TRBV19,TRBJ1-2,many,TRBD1,TGTGCCAGTACCCCTCCGGGACAGGGTACAATTACGGGGGGCTACACCTTC,CASTPPGQGTITGGYTF
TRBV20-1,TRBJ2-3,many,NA,TGCAGTGCTATATTTCACGACCTCAGGACTATGTTTACGCAGTATTTT,CSAIFHDLRTMFTQYF
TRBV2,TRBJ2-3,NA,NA,TGTGCCAGCAGGTCCCAGGGGAGAGATACGCAGTATTTT,CASRSQGRDTQYF
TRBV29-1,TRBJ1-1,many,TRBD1,TGCAGCGTTACAGGGGCGGTAGGGGGTACTGAAGCTTTCTTT,CSVTGAVGGTEAFF
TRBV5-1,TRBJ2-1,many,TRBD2,TGCGCCAGCAGCGTGGGGACTAGCGGATACAATGAGCAGTTCTTC,CASSVGTSGYNEQFF
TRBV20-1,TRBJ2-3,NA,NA,TGCAGTGCTAGTGGTGCGGGAAACACAGATACGCAGTATTTT,CSASGAGNTDTQYF
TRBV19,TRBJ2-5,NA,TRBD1,TGTGCCAGTAGTCTACGGACAGGGGAGACCCAGTACTTC,CASSLRTGETQYF
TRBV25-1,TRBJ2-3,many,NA,TGTGCCATCACCACAGATACGCAGTATTTT,CAITTDTQYF
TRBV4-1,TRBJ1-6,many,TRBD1,TGCGCCAGCAGCCACCCGGGACAGGGGGACTCACCCCTCCACTTT,CASSHPGQGDSPLHF
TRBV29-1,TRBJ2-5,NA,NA,TGCAGCGGAAGGGAGACCCAGTACTTC,CSGRETQYF
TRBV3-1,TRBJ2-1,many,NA,TGTGCCAGCAGCCAAGGGGCCAATGAGCAGTTCTTC,CASSQGANEQFF
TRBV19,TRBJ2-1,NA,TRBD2,TGTGCCAGCCACGAGGGACTTGGGAGGGTCAATGAGCAGTTCTTC,CASHEGLGRVNEQFF
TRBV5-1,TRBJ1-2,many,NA,TGCGCCAGCAGCTTGGAGGCCAGATCCCTTAACTATGGCTACACCTTC,CASSLEARSLNYGYTF
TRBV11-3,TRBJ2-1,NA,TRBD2,TGTGCCAGCAGCTTTGGACTAGCGGTCGATTCCTACAATGAGCAGTTCTTC,CASSFGLAVDSYNEQFF
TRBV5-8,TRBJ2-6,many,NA,TGTGCCAGCAGCCCCATCCCCCAGACTGGGGCCAACGTCCTGACTTTC,CASSPIPQTGANVLTF
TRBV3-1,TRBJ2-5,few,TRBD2,TGTGCCAGCAGCGTCCAACTAGCGAGCCACCAAGAGACCCAGTACTTC,CASSVQLASHQETQYF
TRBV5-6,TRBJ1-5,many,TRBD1,TGTGCCAGCAGCTTAGCCGGGACAGGGACAACAAAAGGCAATCAGCCCCAGCATTTT,CASSLAGTGTTKGNQPQHF
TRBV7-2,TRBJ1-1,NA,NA,TGTGCCAGCAGCTTCCCCCGGCTCGCAGCTTTCTTT,CASSFPRLAAFF
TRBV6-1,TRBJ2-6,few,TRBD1,TGTGCCAGCAGTAGGGACAGGGGCGATTCTGGGGCCAACGTCCTGACTTTC,CASSRDRGDSGANVLTF
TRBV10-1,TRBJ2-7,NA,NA,TGCGCCAGCTTAGAGAGGACCTCCTCGGAGTACTTC,CASLERTSSEYF
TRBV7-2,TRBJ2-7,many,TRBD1,TGTGCCAGCAGCCCACAGACAGGGCTTACCTACGAGCAGTACTTC,CASSPQTGLTYEQYF
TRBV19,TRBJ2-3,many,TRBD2,TGTGCCAGTAGTAAACCCTCTGGGACTAGCGGGAGAGGTACAACAGATACGCAGTATTTT,CASSKPSGTSGRGTTDTQYF
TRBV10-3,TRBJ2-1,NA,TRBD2,TGTACCATCAGTGATAGGTGGGTAAAGGGAGGGCCCGGAAGTAATGAGCAGTTCTTC,CTISDRWVKGGPGSNEQFF
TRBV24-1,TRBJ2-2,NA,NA,TGTGCCACCAGTGATTTAGCTAGCGTGAACACCGGGGAGCTGTTTTTT,CATSDLASVNTGELFF
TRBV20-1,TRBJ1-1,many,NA,TGCAGTGCCCGTGGACAGACGGGTACTGAAGCTTTCTTT,CSARGQTGTEAFF
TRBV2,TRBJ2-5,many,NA,TGTGCCAGCAGCCTAGGGACAGAGACCCAGTACTTC,CASSLGTETQYF
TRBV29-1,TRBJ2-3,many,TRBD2,TGCAGCGTTGAAGGAGGGAGGGGATATACGCAGTATTTT,CSVEGGRGYTQYF
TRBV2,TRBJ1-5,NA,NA,TGTGCCAGCAGTGACTTGACAGGACAACAGCCCCAGCATTTT,CASSDLTGQQPQHF
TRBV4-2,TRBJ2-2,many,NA,TGTGCCAGCAGCCGCCAGGGACTGGATAACACCGGGGAGCTGTTTTTT,CASSRQGLDNTGELFF
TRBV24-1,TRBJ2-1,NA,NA,TGTGCCACCGGGGACACTAAAAACAATGAGCAGTTCTTC,CATGDTKNNEQFF